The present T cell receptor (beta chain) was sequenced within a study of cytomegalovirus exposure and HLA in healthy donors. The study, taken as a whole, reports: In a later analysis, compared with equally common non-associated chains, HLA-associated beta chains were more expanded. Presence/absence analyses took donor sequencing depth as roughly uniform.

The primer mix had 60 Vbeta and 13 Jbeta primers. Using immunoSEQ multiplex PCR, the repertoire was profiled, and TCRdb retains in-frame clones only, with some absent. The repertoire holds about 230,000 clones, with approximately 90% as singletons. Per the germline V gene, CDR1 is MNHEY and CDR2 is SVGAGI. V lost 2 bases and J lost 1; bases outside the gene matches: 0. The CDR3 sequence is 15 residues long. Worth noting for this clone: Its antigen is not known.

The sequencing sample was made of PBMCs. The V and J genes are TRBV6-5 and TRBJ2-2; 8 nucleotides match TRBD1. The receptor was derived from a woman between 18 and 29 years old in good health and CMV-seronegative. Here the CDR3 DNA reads TGTGCCAGCAGTTACGGGACAGGGAACACCGGGGAGCTGTTTTTT. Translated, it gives CASSYGTGNTGELFF.